The T cell receptor beta chain described here comes from a study of siplizumab effects on memory and regulatory T cells. Study observations and caveats: With siplizumab, Treg-derived clones averaged approximately 72% of mappable alloreactive CD4+ clones, versus about 25% in controls. No more than a minor fraction of alloreactive clones could be traced back to unstimulated subsets. A significant reduction in alloreactive sequences traceable to unstimulated CD4+ memory cells was produced by siplizumab.

Produced via immunoSEQ multiplex PCR; TCRdb's table is partial and in-frame only. The sample has roughly 120,000 clones, 94% seen once. For this clone: The antigen is undetermined.

The material sequenced was non-Treg CD4+ T cells sorted from blood. This TCR was recovered from a human donor in good health.

The DNA for the CDR3 is TGTGCCAGCAGCTTGTATAGGGGGCAGAGTTGGAACACTGAAGCTTTCTTT. It encodes CASSLYRGQSWNTEAFF. This chain connects TRBV5-6 to TRBJ1-1; 7 bases line up with TRBD1. The CDR3 runs to 17 residues. In germline, CDR1 is SGHDT, CDR2 YYEEEE. The V gene end was trimmed by 1 base and the J gene end by 1 base; junction bases not matched to a gene: 10. Combining the CDR3 with reference TRBV5-6 and TRBJ1-1 gives the whole variable domain DAGVTQSPTHLIKTRGQQVTLRCSPKSGHDTVSWYQQALGQGPQFIFQYYEEEERQRGNFPDRFSGHQFPNYSSELNVNALLLGDSALYLCASSLYRGQSWNTEAFFGQGTRLTVV.